What follows are 3 T cell receptor beta chains derived from one specimen sequenced in a study of blood T cells in healthy people across ages. For the second PCR, which ran for about 6 to 11 cycles, a sample-barcoded 5' primer and a J-beta primer mix were used. TCRdb re-analysed the 5' RACE reads in MiXCR, keeping a single row per CDR3 protein. This sample carries hundreds of thousands of distinct CDR3 sequences, roughly 48% of them seen once, and the ten largest clones take over 10%. The sequenced sample was blood. These receptors came from a man aged 25 to 40 in good health.

The rearrangement uses TRBV4-2 and TRBJ1-2; TRBD1 matches at 8 bases. With V trimmed by 4 bases and J by 10 bases, 11 bases remained unmatched. CDR1 and CDR2 from the germline V gene are LGHNA and YNFKEQ. The CDR3 extends over 14 amino acids. DNA of the CDR3: TGTGCCAGCAGCCCCACCCCACAGGGGGTTATCTACACCTTC. Translating it yields CASSPTPQGVIYTF.

This chain connects TRBV14 to TRBJ2-3, with 7 bases fitting TRBD1. V shed 3 bases and J 2 bases; nucleotides not matched to a gene: 11. This CDR3 has 17 residues. Germline V gene lookup returns CDR1 SGHDN and CDR2 FVKESK. The CDR3 DNA reads TGTGCCAGCAGCCATTGGAAGGGGGCGTACTTCACAGATACGCAGTATTTT. It codes for CASSHWKGAYFTDTQYF.

This chain uses TRBV6-1 with TRBJ1-2; no firm D call. The CDR3 totals 12 residues. Germline V CDR1 and CDR2: MNHNS, SASEGT. V was pared by 6 bases and J by 5 bases, with 10 bases between. The CDR3, as DNA: TGTGCCAGCAGGGCCAGACTTTATGGCTACACCTTC. Its translation is CASRARLYGYTF.